Sequencing of this TCR beta chain was carried out in a study of T cells in Graves' hyperthyroidism and ophthalmopathy. Using RNA transcripts as the source, TCR beta CDR3 regions were amplified. An initial round of RT-PCR targeting the TCR CDR3 relied on the HTBI primer set. Each CDR3 protein is one row after TCRdb ran MiXCR on the multiplex PCR reads. The table includes fewer than 250,000 distinct CDR3 sequences, roughly a sixth detected once. This clonotype appeared many times. The length of the CDR3 is 15 residues. Trimming left V 5 bases short and J 0 bases short, with 14 bases between. From germline, CDR1 is SGHTA and CDR2 FQGNSA.

The chain recombines TRBV7-2 with TRBJ2-7; tentatively, D is TRBD2 (6 bases). This receptor was identified in a man aged 45-65 years with Graves' hyperthyroidism. The sequenced sample was blood. As DNA, the CDR3 is TGTGCCAGCAGCAGGACGGGGGACTCCTCCTACGAGCAGTACTTC. This sequence encodes CASSRTGDSSYEQYF.